This TCR beta chain was retrieved from a study of CD8+ T cells in alopecia areata. Treatment meaning: oral pan-JAK inhibitor, 5-10 mg twice daily. Reverse transcribed after extraction, RNA yielded cDNA as the sequencing template. The method was immunoSEQ multiplex PCR; TCRdb's version includes in-frame clones alone and lacks a portion of them. Altogether more than 150,000 clones are present, roughly half being singletons, with the ten largest covering around 9.1%. The CDR3 has 16 residues. The trim removed 3 bases at V and 2 bases at J, leaving 7 bases unmatched. Germline values: CDR1 MNHEY, CDR2 SMNVEV (reference sequence).

The sequence was obtained from a human donor with alopecia areata. Sequenced material: CD8+ T cells sorted from blood, taken at roughly week 52, from a patient treated with tofacitinib. The chain uses TRBV27 and TRBJ2-7; 10 bases agree with TRBD1. CDR3 sequence (DNA): TGTGCCAGCAGTTTTCAAGCGGGGACAGGGGCCTACGAGCAGTACTTC. Translated: CASSFQAGTGAYEQYF.